This T cell receptor (beta chain) was identified in a study of response to subunit inactivated influenza vaccine. General observations from the study: Authors suggested that a seasonal influenza vaccination recruits few new T cells each time.

TCRdb recomputed calls from the RT-PCR reads with MiXCR, one row per CDR3 protein. The sample has roughly 500,000 distinct CDR3 sequences, 25% seen once. Looked up from germline, CDR1 is SGHTA and CDR2 is FQGNSA. V shed 4 bases, J shed 13 bases, and the junction held 4 bases outside the gene matches. The CDR3 sequence is 12 residues long. Details on this clonotype: The antigen is unknown.

This clonotype was sampled from a man aged 45-65 years who received an inactivated influenza vaccine. V and J are TRBV7-2 and TRBJ2-1; TRBD1 matches 10 bases. Sequenced here: CD4+ T cells sorted from PBMCs, sampled roughly 5 days after vaccination. The CDR3 coding sequence is TGTGCCAGCAGCTCTGGACAGGGGGAACAGTTCTTC. This gives the protein CASSSGQGEQFF.